This entry lists 3 T cell receptor beta chains sequenced from one sample in a study of T cell repertoires in cytomegalovirus infection. TCRdb re-derived calls from the reads in MiXCR, one entry per CDR3 protein. This table holds roughly 720,000 distinct CDR3 sequences, under 40% found once. The source material was PBMCs. All receptors derive from a human donor in good health (CMV status not recorded). Some clones in this sample may be carry-over from other donors' samples.

There are a few counts of this clonotype. The chain combines TRBV27 with TRBJ1-6; D unclear. The V end was cut by 5 bases, the J end by 5 bases, with 10 bases between. The germline gives CDR1 MNHEY, CDR2 SMNVEV (reference sequence). This CDR3 comprises 14 residues. The CDR3 loop reads CASSRPGDNSPLHF. DNA for the CDR3: TGTGCCAGCAGTCGCCCCGGGGATAATTCACCCCTCCACTTT.

This clonotype was detected only a few times. The chain combines TRBV7-6 with TRBJ1-5; 8 bases are a match to TRBD1. V lost 4 bases to trimming and J lost 7 bases; unmatched junction nucleotides: 9. CDR1 and CDR2 from the germline V gene are SGHVS and FNYEAQ. This CDR3 contains 15 residues. CDR3 DNA sequence: TGTGCCAGCAGCTCCCTGACAGGGGCTGGGCAGCCCCAGCATTTT. Translated, it gives CASSSLTGAGQPQHF.

V gene TRBV15 combines with J gene TRBJ1-5, with 8 bases matching TRBD1. The CDR3 spans 15 residues. CDR1 and CDR2 from the germline V gene are LNHNV and YYDKDF (reference sequence). Trimming took 1 base from V and 4 from J; bases not matched to a gene: 3. DNA for the CDR3: TGTGCCACCAGCAGAGGCACAGGGGGGAATCAGCCCCAGCATTTT. It codes for CATSRGTGGNQPQHF.